Below, 3 T cell receptor beta chains from the same sample are listed, as sequenced in a study of blood T cell repertoires in COVID-19. Method: immunoSEQ multiplex PCR; TCRdb's copy keeps in-frame clones and lacks some. The table records 45,000 to 55,000 clones, around nine tenths of them present only once. What was sequenced was peripheral blood. The receptors come from a man aged 45-60 years with active COVID-19.

The V gene is TRBV18, the J gene TRBJ1-2; D gene unclear. Germline V lookup: CDR1 KGHSH, CDR2 LQKENI. V was cut by 1 base and J by 1 base, with 13 bases left in between. CDR3 size: 16 residues. The CDR3 DNA reads TGTGCCAGCTCACCACGGGAGGGAAATGGTAACTATGGCTACACCTTC. Protein sequence: CASSPREGNGNYGYTF.

The chain is built from TRBV28 and TRBJ2-3; 7 bases align to TRBD1. The CDR3 is 14 residues long. CDR1 and CDR2 (germline): MDHEN, SYDVKM. Germline trimming cut 6 bases from V and 4 bases from J; bases unmatched to any gene: 7. The CDR3 sequence is CASSLGQVADTQYF. CDR3 DNA: TGTGCCAGCAGCCTCGGACAGGTAGCAGATACGCAGTATTTT.

The chain couples TRBV29-1 to TRBJ2-2; no reliable D call. CDR3 length equals 14 residues. Trimming removed 4 bases from V and 0 bases from J, with 9 bases in between. The germline V gene has CDR1 SQVTM and CDR2 ANQGSEA. CDR3 sequence: CSVGSPTNTGELFF. CDR3 nucleotides: TGCAGCGTTGGTAGCCCCACGAACACCGGGGAGCTGTTTTTT.